The next 5 T cell receptor beta chains were all read from a single sample in a study of identical twins. TCRdb called the 5' RACE reads again in MiXCR, with one record for every CDR3 protein. Of 500,000 to 700,000 distinct CDR3 sequences listed, under 8.5% are singletons. A further study also used this sample, focusing on yellow fever vaccine responses in identical twins.

Sequencing input: PBMCs. The receptor set was obtained from a woman in her late teens or twenties in good health.

Only a few counts were recorded for this clonotype. This chain uses TRBV3-1 with TRBJ2-3; the D gene could be TRBD1 or TRBD2 (5 bases each). This CDR3 spans 19 amino acids. Germline lookup yields CDR1 LGHDT and CDR2 YNNKEL (reference sequence). V was clipped by 3 bases and J by 2 bases, with 24 bases between them. CDR3 loop: CASSHLPTRDPPPTDTQYF. The CDR3 bases are TGTGCCAGCAGCCACCTCCCGACCCGGGACCCGCCCCCCACAGATACGCAGTATTTT.

The chain carries TRBV12-3 or TRBV12-4 and TRBJ2-5; D not certain. The CDR3 consists of 14 residues. V dropped 5 bases and J dropped 1 base, with 11 bases sitting between them. The CDR3 bases are TGTGCCAGCAGTCGAATATCGCCCCAAGAGACCCAGTACTTC. This translates into CASSRISPQETQYF.

This clonotype was seen only a few times. The J gene is TRBJ2-5, the V gene TRBV12-3 or TRBV12-4; 7 bases align to TRBD1. CDR3 size: 14 residues. Losses at the gene ends were 6 bases for V and 5 bases for J; bases not matched to a gene: 9. The DNA for the CDR3 is TGTGCCAGCAGGGGGAAGATACAGGGGGAGACCCAGTACTTC. This encodes CASRGKIQGETQYF.

This clonotype was found a few times. This chain uses TRBV12-3 or TRBV12-4 with TRBJ2-2; weak D call: TRBD1 (8 bases). The CDR3 has 16 residues. The ends were cut back, 5 bases at V and 4 bases at J, with 17 bases in the middle. The CDR3 is CASSQRDRRVTGELFF. The CDR3 nucleotides are TGTGCCAGCAGTCAGCGGGACAGGCGTGTCACCGGGGAGCTGTTTTTT.

The chain is built from TRBV24-1 and TRBJ2-1, with 7 bases fitting TRBD2. The CDR3 has 14 amino acids. Germline CDR1 and CDR2: KGHDR and SFDVKD. After removal of 6 bases from V and 8 bases from J, the junction contained 9 bases not matched to a gene. CDR3 DNA sequence: TGTGCCACCAGTACTAGCGTTGCGGTCCATGAGCAGTTCTTC. This gives the protein CATSTSVAVHEQFF.